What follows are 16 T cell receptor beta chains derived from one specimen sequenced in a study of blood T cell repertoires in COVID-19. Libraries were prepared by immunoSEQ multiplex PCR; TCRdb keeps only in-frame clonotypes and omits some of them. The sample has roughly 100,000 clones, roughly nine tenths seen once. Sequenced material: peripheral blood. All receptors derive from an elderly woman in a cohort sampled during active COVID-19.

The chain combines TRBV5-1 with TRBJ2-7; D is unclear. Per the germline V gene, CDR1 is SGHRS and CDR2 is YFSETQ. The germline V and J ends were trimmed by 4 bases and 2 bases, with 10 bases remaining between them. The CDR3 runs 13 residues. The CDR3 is CASSLKRTYEQYF. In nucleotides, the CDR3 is TGCGCCAGCAGCCTTAAGAGGACCTACGAGCAGTACTTC.

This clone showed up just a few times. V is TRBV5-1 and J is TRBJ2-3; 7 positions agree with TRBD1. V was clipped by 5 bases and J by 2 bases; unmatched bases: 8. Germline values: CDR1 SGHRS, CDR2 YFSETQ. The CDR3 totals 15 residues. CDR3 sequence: CASSTGVVHTDTQYF. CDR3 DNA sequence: TGCGCCAGCAGTACAGGGGTGGTACACACAGATACGCAGTATTTT.

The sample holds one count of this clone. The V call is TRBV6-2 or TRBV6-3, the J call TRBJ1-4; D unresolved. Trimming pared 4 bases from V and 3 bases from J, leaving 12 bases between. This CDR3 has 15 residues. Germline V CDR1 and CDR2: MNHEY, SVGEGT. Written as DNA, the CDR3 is TGTGCCAGCAGTTCGGGGTCCCCCGCTAATGAAAAACTGTTTTTT. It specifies CASSSGSPANEKLFF.

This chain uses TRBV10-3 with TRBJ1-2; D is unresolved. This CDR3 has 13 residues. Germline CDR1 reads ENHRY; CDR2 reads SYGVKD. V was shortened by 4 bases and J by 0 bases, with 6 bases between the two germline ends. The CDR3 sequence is CAISAPSNYGYTF. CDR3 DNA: TGTGCCATCAGTGCCCCATCTAACTATGGCTACACCTTC.

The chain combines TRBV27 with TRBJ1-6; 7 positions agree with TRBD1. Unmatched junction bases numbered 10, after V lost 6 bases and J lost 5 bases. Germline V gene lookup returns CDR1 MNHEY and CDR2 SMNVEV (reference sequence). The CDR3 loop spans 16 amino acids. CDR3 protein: CASSLTGQTDNSPLHF. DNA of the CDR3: TGTGCCAGCAGCTTAACGGGACAGACTGATAATTCACCCCTCCACTTT.

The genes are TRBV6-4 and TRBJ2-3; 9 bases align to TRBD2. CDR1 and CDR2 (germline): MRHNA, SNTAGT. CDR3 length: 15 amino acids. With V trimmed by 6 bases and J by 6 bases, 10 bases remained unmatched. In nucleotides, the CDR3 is TGTGCCAGCAGAAAAGCCGCGGGGGGGGCCGATACGCAGTATTTT. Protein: CASRKAAGGADTQYF.

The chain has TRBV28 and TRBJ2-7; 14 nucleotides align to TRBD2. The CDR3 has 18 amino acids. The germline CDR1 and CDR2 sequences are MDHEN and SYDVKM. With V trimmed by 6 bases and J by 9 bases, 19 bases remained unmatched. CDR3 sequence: CASSQRQYGTSGRTVQYF. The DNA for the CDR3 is TGTGCCAGCAGCCAACGCCAGTATGGGACTAGCGGGAGAACGGTGCAGTACTTC.

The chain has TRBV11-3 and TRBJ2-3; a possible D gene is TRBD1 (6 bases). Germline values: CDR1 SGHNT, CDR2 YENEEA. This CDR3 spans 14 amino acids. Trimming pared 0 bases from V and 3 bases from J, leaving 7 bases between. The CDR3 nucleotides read TGTGCCAGCAGCTTAGAAAGGGGGACAGATACGCAGTATTTT. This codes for CASSLERGTDTQYF.

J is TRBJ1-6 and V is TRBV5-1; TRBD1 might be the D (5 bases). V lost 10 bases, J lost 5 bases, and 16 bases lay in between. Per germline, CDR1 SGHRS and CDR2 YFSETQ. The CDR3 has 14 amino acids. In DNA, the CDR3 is TGCGCCTCCAAGGAACAGGAGCATAATTCACCCCTCCACTTT. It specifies CASKEQEHNSPLHF.

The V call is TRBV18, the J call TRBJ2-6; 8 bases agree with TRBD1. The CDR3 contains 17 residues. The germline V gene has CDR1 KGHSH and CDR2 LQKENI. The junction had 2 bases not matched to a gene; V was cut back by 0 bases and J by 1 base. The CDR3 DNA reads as TGTGCCAGCTCACCACCCAGGGGGCGGTCTGGGGCCAACGTCCTGACTTTC. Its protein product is CASSPPRGRSGANVLTF.

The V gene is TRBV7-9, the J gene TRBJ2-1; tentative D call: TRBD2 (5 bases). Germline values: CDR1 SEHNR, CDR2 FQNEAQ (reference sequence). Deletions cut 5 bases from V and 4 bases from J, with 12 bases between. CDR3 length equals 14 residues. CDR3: CASSQSTSYNEQFF. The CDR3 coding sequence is TGTGCCAGCAGCCAATCTACTAGTTACAATGAGCAGTTCTTC.

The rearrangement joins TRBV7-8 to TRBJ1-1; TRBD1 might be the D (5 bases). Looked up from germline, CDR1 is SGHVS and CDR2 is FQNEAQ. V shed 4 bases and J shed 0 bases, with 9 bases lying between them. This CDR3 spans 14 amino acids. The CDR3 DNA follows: TGTGCCAGCAGCTCTACGACAGTGAACACTGAAGCTTTCTTT. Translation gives CASSSTTVNTEAFF.

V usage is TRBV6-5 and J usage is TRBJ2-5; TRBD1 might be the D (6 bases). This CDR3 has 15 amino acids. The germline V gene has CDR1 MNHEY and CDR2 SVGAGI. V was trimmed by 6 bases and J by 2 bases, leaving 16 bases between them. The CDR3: CASSHRGDTQETQYF. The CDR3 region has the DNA TGTGCCAGCAGCCACCGTGGGGACACTCAAGAGACCCAGTACTTC.

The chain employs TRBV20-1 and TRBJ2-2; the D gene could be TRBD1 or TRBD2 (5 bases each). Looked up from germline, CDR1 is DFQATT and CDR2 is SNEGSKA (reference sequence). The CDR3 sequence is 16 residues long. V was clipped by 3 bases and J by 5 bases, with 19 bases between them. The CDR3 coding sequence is TGCAGTGCTAGTGAGGGCAGGGTCGGAAAGACCGGGGAGCTGTTTTTT. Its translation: CSASEGRVGKTGELFF.

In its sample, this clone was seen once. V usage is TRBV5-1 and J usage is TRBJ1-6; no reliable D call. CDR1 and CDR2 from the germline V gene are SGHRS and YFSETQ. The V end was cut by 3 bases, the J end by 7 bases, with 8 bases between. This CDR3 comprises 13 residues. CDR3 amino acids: CASSSQENSPLHF. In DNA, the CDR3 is TGCGCCAGCAGCTCGCAGGAAAATTCACCCCTCCACTTT.

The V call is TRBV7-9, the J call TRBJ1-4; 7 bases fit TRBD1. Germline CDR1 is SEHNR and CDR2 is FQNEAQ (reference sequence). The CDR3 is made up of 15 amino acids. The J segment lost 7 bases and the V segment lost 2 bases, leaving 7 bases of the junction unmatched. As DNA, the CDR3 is TGTGCCAGCAGCTTACTTCCAGGGGGAAGTGAAAAACTGTTTTTT. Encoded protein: CASSLLPGGSEKLFF.